The rows below give T cell receptor beta chains drawn from one sample of a study of monozygotic twins with inflammatory bowel disease. TCRdb re-called the 5' RACE reads and shows each CDR3 protein once, DNA omitted. This listing includes 420,000 or so distinct CDR3 sequences. Sequencing was performed on blood. Receptors originate from a human donor with ulcerative colitis or Crohn's disease, or a healthy co-twin of an affected twin (not recorded which). CDR3s include the opening cysteine and the closing phenylalanine or tryptophan. Each record gives: V gene, J gene, CDR3 length, CDR3 protein.

>TRBV28|TRBJ1-2|11
CASSDAGGYTF
>TRBV5-1|TRBJ2-5|14
CASSQTSAQETQYF
>TRBV20-1|TRBJ2-3|14
CSARVPTGVGTQYF
>TRBV12-3/TRBV12-4|TRBJ1-6|15
CASSFGGFRNSPLHF
>TRBV6-1|TRBJ2-5|17
CASSEARWVGRQETQYF
>TRBV7-9|TRBJ1-1|14
CASSLAGRDTEAFF
>TRBV7-2|TRBJ1-1|16
CASSLFWSGENTEAFF
>TRBV20-1|TRBJ2-1|15
CSATKGSGGENEQFF
>TRBV10-3|TRBJ1-2|16
CAISDQRTGVNYGYTF
>TRBV29-1|TRBJ2-1|12
CSVDQVYNEQFF
>TRBV7-2|TRBJ2-3|15
CASSFPSGSSDTQYF
>TRBV14|TRBJ2-2|17
CASSQGTSGISTGELFF
>TRBV5-1|TRBJ2-2|16
CASSLTSGANTGELFF
>TRBV19|TRBJ2-2|13
CASSRIGTGELFF
>TRBV11-2|TRBJ2-5|14
CASSLGSGSETQYF
>TRBV7-2|TRBJ1-1|14
CASSLGSGGNEAFF
>TRBV5-1|TRBJ1-1|14
CASSEGAMNTEAFF
>TRBV10-3|TRBJ2-5|12
CATNQGEETQYF
>TRBV5-1|TRBJ1-2|14
CASSTEPQKYGYTF
>TRBV5-1|TRBJ2-3|14
CASSLDGPTDTQYF
>TRBV9|TRBJ2-3|13
CASSSSRGDTQYF
>TRBV11-2|TRBJ2-2|15
CASSPGGTATGELFF
>TRBV19|TRBJ1-1|15
CASRTGGQGKTEAFF
>TRBV19|TRBJ2-1|17
CASSIWTSGSLYNEQFF
>TRBV20-1|TRBJ1-6|16
CSAIMGLRSYNSPLHF
>TRBV5-6|TRBJ2-5|16
CASSYDREDVGETQYF
>TRBV6-5|TRBJ1-2|11
CASRNPGGYTF
>TRBV20-1|TRBJ2-1|13
CSARDGAYNEQFF
>TRBV11-2|TRBJ2-7|16
CASSLDLGLAEGEQYF
>TRBV27|TRBJ2-5|20
CASDGTGVAHRLADQETQYF
>TRBV12-3/TRBV12-4|TRBJ1-5|15
CASSFTGSSNQPQHF
>TRBV5-6|TRBJ2-1|16
CASSLAGLAGGNEQFF
>TRBV20-1|TRBJ1-5|14
CSAWGPGRDQPQHF
>TRBV5-1|TRBJ2-4|14
CASSLDVAKNIQYF
>TRBV6-6|TRBJ2-2|13
CASRPRNTGELFF
>TRBV6-5|TRBJ1-4|13
CASPSGSHEKLFF
>TRBV6-5|TRBJ2-7|13
CASRGPLSYEQYF
>TRBV28|TRBJ2-3|15
CAVRFGAAQTDTQYF
>TRBV5-5|TRBJ2-5|14
CASSLAGVGETQYF
>TRBV29-1|TRBJ2-7|14
CSVEGAGGPYEQYF
>TRBV24-1|TRBJ2-1|16
CATSDPNRGGGHEQFF
>TRBV5-6|TRBJ2-3|14
CASSPGQVPDTQYF
>TRBV19|TRBJ1-1|13
CASKQGARTEAFF
>TRBV5-4|TRBJ2-5|16
CASSSLSGAYQETQYF
>TRBV11-2|TRBJ1-1|15
CASSLYGHPTTEAFF
>TRBV15|TRBJ1-2|14
CATSRDRQGSGHTF
>TRBV20-1|TRBJ1-4|14
CSARDVQGSEKLFF
>TRBV5-1|TRBJ1-3|16
CASSSDSRRSGNTIYF
>TRBV3-1|TRBJ1-5|12
CASSLPGQPQHF
>TRBV4-2|TRBJ1-5|14
CASRRTGDNQPQHF
>TRBV11-2|TRBJ2-3|15
CASSPATSGGDTQYF
>TRBV10-3|TRBJ2-7|12
CAISDPSYEQYF
>TRBV12-3/TRBV12-4|TRBJ1-1|14
CASVPGQGVTEAFF
>TRBV12-3/TRBV12-4|TRBJ2-7|14
CASSSRVRVYEQYF
>TRBV18|TRBJ2-7|12
CASSVDRLNAYF
>TRBV6-5|TRBJ2-2|16
CASSSRDRLRTGELFF
>TRBV12-3/TRBV12-4|TRBJ1-1|15
CASTLTAGRNTEAFF
>TRBV5-5|TRBJ1-2|14
CASSRHPVEYGYTF
>TRBV5-6|TRBJ2-5|14
CASSLSLGLARFPF